This TCR beta chain comes out of a study of T cell responses to AZD1222 COVID-19 vaccine (dated by TCRdb to the early 2020s). As for the study more broadly: AZD1222 recipients with second doses at about 4 weeks or about 12 weeks were pooled, because spike-specific TCR depth and breadth did not differ between schedules. TCR sequencing was performed for roughly 240 trial participants, of whom approximately 200 were given two doses of AZD1222 and roughly 25 were given two doses of MenACWY control vaccine. Enrollment into the trials was organized by age into subgroups of 18-55, 56-69 and 70-plus years, and those subgroups contained about 150, 27 and 61 TCR-sequenced participants, respectively. Results the study describes overall, beyond this receptor: Conclusions about previously exposed vaccinees are limited because only six or seven AZD1222 recipients were SARS-CoV-2 seropositive at baseline. In the small 56-69-year group, the increase in depth fell short of significance, most likely because of low power. After two AZD1222 doses, both the breadth and the depth of spike-specific TCRs were significantly higher than at day 0 and than in MenACWY recipients. Because no day 14 peak-response samples were available, repertoires were characterized only after the peak T cell response. Reportedly, close to half of the unique spike-specific TCRs recognized epitopes lying outside the regions that are mutated in the B.1.351 and B.1.1.7 variants. CD4 TCRs associated with the vaccine covered the entire spike protein, and the dominant responses were in regions 160-218 and 743-854. Participants were mostly white British and included more females than males, and it was suggested by the authors that clonal diversity may have been underestimated.

The sample's time point label, in plain terms: baseline before first vaccination. Vaccinee samples were obtained from the UK trials COV001 and COV002, which included a single-blind randomized controlled phase 2/3 trial of AZD1222 (ChAdOx1 nCoV-19) in healthy adults. For TCRbeta chain sequencing, PBMC samples were collected from trial participants at day 0 and at day 28 after the second dose. The CDR3, cysteine through phenylalanine, is 13 amino acids long. Just the 39-base CDR3 DNA is kept, in frame starting at base 1. After removal of 6 bases from V and 8 bases from J, the junction retains 6 bases not matched to a gene. Worth noting for this clone: Which antigen it targets is not known. No much larger clone exists at a distance of one base, and base qualities are not known.

The CDR3 regions of human TCRbeta chains were subjected to immunosequencing. As for the original processing: TCRs in the repertoires were matched against a reference library of SARS-CoV-2-specific TCRs that had been generated with the MIRA antigen-specificity platform. Breadth was defined as the fraction of unique TCRs that were SARS-CoV-2-associated. Depth was defined as the fraction of total T cells that were SARS-CoV-2-associated. Using the MIRA data, every spike-specific TCR was mapped to the spike region that the TCR reacted to and assigned to either a CD4 or a CD8 class. Log10-transformed breadth and depth values were compared by one-way ANOVA with Sidak's multiple comparisons tests. TCRdb stores this immuneACCESS table with in-frame sequences only. Part of the clones is absent; in the studies checked, under half of the shortfall reflects unresolved V genes, and no reason is known for the rest. The DNA gave D and trimming, while V, J and clone size come from that table. Here the sample has about 84,000 clones; roughly 85% occur a single time. 1.5% of the sample rests with the top ten.

The receptor was isolated from an adult in good health. This chain is built from TRBV12-3 or TRBV12-4 and TRBJ2-2; TRBD1 aligns with 7 central bases. This sample comprised peripheral blood, obtained on day 0 of AZD1222 vaccination. Here the CDR3 is given as CASRTGFSGELFF. The sequenced DNA is TGTGCCAGCAGGACAGGGTTTTCGGGGGAGCTGTTTTTT.